These T cell receptor beta chains were read from a single sample in a study of OX40 agonist ivuxolimab in advanced cancers. TCRdb keeps only in-frame clones here, not all; method: immunoSEQ multiplex PCR. The sample has tens of thousands of clones, under 95% seen once. The sequenced sample was CD4+ or CD8+ T cells sorted from blood, obtained in a trial of the OX40 agonist ivuxolimab. These receptors came from an adult with an advanced solid tumor such as melanoma, head and neck, liver or kidney cancer. The CDR3 runs from the conserved cysteine through the conserved F or W. The order of the fields is D gene, J gene, clone size, V gene, CDR3 protein, CDR3 DNA. A D gene is named only where the DNA matches it firmly. Not every row has a clone size; where given, it reads once, few, many or a size class.

- TRBJ2-3 - TRBV11-3 CASSLRGGDTQYF TGTGCCAGCAGCTTACGGGGTGGAGATACGCAGTATTTT
- TRBJ1-4 - TRBV4-3 CASSRGTTDERGKLFF TGCGCCAGCAGTCGGGGTACGACAGATGAGAGAGGAAAACTGTTTTTT
TRBD2 TRBJ2-1 - TRBV5-1 CASSVFASGRRAGEQFF TGCGCCAGCAGCGTGTTTGCTAGCGGGAGGAGGGCAGGGGAGCAGTTCTTC
TRBD2 TRBJ2-5 - TRBV5-4 CASSFAGRGYQETQYF TGTGCCAGCAGCTTCGCAGGGCGGGGGTACCAAGAGACCCAGTACTTC
TRBD2 TRBJ2-1 - TRBV5-1 CASSAGLAGVEQFF TGCGCCAGCAGCGCGGGACTAGCGGGAGTTGAGCAGTTCTTC
- TRBJ2-1 - TRBV12-5 CASALTGDNEQFF TGTGCTAGTGCCCTCACAGGAGACAATGAGCAGTTCTTC
- TRBJ2-5 - TRBV7-2 CASSLRLGGERETQYF TGTGCCAGCAGCTTAAGGTTGGGAGGAGAAAGGGAGACCCAGTACTTC
TRBD2 TRBJ2-7 - TRBV5-5 CASSLGRLAGPREQYF TGTGCCAGCAGCTTGGGCCGACTAGCGGGACCCAGGGAGCAGTACTTC
- TRBJ1-2 few TRBV9 CASGSDNYGYTF TGTGCCAGCGGGTCGGATAACTATGGCTACACCTTC
- TRBJ2-1 once TRBV5-1 CASSLDGFSFNEQFF TGCGCCAGCAGCTTGGACGGATTCTCCTTCAATGAGCAGTTCTTC
- TRBJ2-7 - TRBV18 CASSPTGGGSYEQYF TGTGCCAGCTCACCGACGGGGGGCGGGAGCTACGAGCAGTACTTC
TRBD1 TRBJ2-6 - TRBV28 CASSSWTGGPGANVLTF TGTGCCAGCAGTTCCTGGACAGGGGGGCCTGGGGCCAACGTCCTGACTTTC
- TRBJ1-5 - TRBV18 CASSPGRVGNQPQHF TGTGCCAGCTCACCAGGGAGGGTTGGCAATCAGCCCCAGCATTTT
- TRBJ1-4 - TRBV11-3 CASSPRLGEKLFF TGTGCCAGCAGCCCCCGGCTGGGCGAAAAACTGTTTTTT
TRBD2 TRBJ2-2 - TRBV2 CASSESGLASTRGGELFF TGTGCCAGCAGTGAATCCGGACTAGCCTCAACTAGGGGCGGGGAGCTGTTTTTT
TRBD1 TRBJ2-6 - TRBV9 CASSQTLIVTGANVLTF TGTGCCAGCAGCCAAACTTTAATAGTAACAGGGGCCAACGTCCTGACCTTC
TRBD1 TRBJ1-2 - TRBV18 CASSIRTGLNYGYTF TGTGCCAGCTCAATACGGACAGGGCTTAACTATGGCTACACCTTC
- TRBJ2-7 - TRBV7-7 CASSLYGVVYYEQYF TGTGCTAGCAGCTTATACGGGGTGGTGTACTACGAGCAGTACTTC
- TRBJ2-6 - TRBV11-1 CASSLKPGPGFRANVLTF TGTGCCAGCAGCTTAAAGCCGGGGCCTGGGTTTCGGGCCAACGTCCTGACTTTC
- TRBJ2-1 - TRBV11-3 CASSLVGSAGEQFF TGTGCCAGCAGCTTAGTGGGTAGCGCTGGTGAGCAGTTCTTC
TRBD1 TRBJ2-1 - TRBV5-1 CASRQTGTGGNEQFF TGCGCCAGCAGACAAACCGGGACAGGGGGCAATGAGCAGTTCTTC
- TRBJ1-1 - TRBV5-1 CASSSGQMNTEAFF TGCGCCAGCAGCTCAGGACAGATGAACACTGAAGCTTTCTTT
- TRBJ2-1 - TRBV30 CAWSLLYEQFF TGTGCCTGGAGTTTACTTTATGAGCAGTTCTTC
- TRBJ2-4 - TRBV28 CASSLRQGGKRAKNIQYF TGTGCCAGCAGTTTACGGCAGGGCGGAAAGAGGGCCAAAAACATTCAGTACTTC
- TRBJ2-3 - TRBV7-2 CASSLERLMDYTQYF TGTGCCAGCAGCTTAGAGAGACTAATGGATTATACGCAGTATTTT
- TRBJ2-5 few TRBV28 CASSLLETQYF TGTGCCAGCAGTTTACTGGAGACCCAGTACTTC
TRBD1 TRBJ2-1 - TRBV11-2 CASSFRGGEYNEQFF TGTGCCAGCAGCTTTAGAGGGGGCGAGTACAATGAGCAGTTCTTC
- TRBJ2-5 - TRBV29-1 CSVRAAQETQYF TGCAGCGTTCGGGCAGCACAAGAGACCCAGTACTTC
TRBD1 TRBJ2-2 - TRBV19 CASSAGQGANTGELFF TGTGCCAGTAGTGCGGGACAGGGGGCGAACACCGGGGAGCTGTTTTTT
TRBD1 TRBJ1-5 - TRBV2 CASGGQGGFQPQHF TGTGCCAGCGGGGGACAGGGAGGATTCCAGCCCCAGCATTTT
TRBD1 TRBJ2-5 - TRBV19 CASSARQGMMETQYF TGTGCCAGTAGTGCGCGACAGGGGATGATGGAGACCCAGTACTTC
- TRBJ2-1 once TRBV5-1 CASSLVGQNNEQFF TGCGCCAGCAGCTTGGTAGGACAGAACAATGAGCAGTTCTTC
TRBD1 TRBJ1-1 - TRBV7-3 CASSDRGALTEAFF TGTGCCAGCAGCGACAGGGGCGCGCTAACTGAAGCTTTCTTT
TRBD2 TRBJ2-6 - TRBV19 CASSIPDLGTTGANVLTF TGTGCCAGTAGTATTCCGGACCTTGGGACTACGGGGGCCAACGTCCTGACTTTC
- TRBJ2-7 - TRBV6-6 CASSYAGAAEQYF TGTGCCAGCAGTTACGCCGGAGCCGCCGAGCAGTACTTC
TRBD2 TRBJ2-7 - TRBV10-3 CAILAGELGEQYF TGTGCCATCCTAGCGGGAGAACTCGGTGAGCAGTACTTC
- TRBJ1-3 once TRBV13 CASSLDSSSGNTIYF TGTGCCAGCAGCTTAGACAGCAGCTCTGGAAACACCATATATTTT
- TRBJ2-7 - TRBV18 CASSPRDSSYEQYF TGTGCCAGCTCACCCCGGGACTCGTCCTACGAGCAGTACTTC
TRBD2 TRBJ2-5 - TRBV19 CASKLAGSRTQYF TGTGCCAGTAAACTAGCGGGATCAAGGACCCAGTACTTC
TRBD1 TRBJ2-5 - TRBV5-1 CASSLGTGKETQYF TGCGCCAGCAGTTTGGGGACAGGGAAAGAGACCCAGTACTTC
TRBD1 TRBJ2-5 - TRBV5-1 CASSWGGTGGEETQYF TGCGCCAGCAGCTGGGGAGGGACAGGGGGTGAAGAGACCCAGTACTTC